This T cell receptor (beta chain) was recovered during a study of T cell repertoires in cytomegalovirus infection. Per germline, CDR1 MNHEY and CDR2 SVGEGT. The CDR3 is 16 amino acids. V trimming: 2 bases; J trimming: 6 bases; junction bases outside the gene matches: 7. A few counts support this clonotype. Its matching antigen is unknown. General study results and limits: Predominance within the ex vivo response was attributable to HLA-C-restricted CMV-specific TCR beta clonotypes.

Each CDR3 protein gets one entry after TCRdb re-called the reads with MiXCR. The sample records about 600,000 distinct CDR3 sequences, 20% to 25% being singletons. This TCR came from a human donor in good health (CMV status not recorded). Some clones in this sample may be carry-over from other donors' samples. The sequenced sample was CD8+ T cells from PBMCs. The chain is built from TRBV6-2 or TRBV6-3 and TRBJ2-1, with 10 bases matching TRBD2. CDR3 nucleotide sequence: TGTGCCAGCAGTTACCCCAGCGGGGGGGCCGGCAATGAGCAGTTCTTC. It encodes CASSYPSGGAGNEQFF.